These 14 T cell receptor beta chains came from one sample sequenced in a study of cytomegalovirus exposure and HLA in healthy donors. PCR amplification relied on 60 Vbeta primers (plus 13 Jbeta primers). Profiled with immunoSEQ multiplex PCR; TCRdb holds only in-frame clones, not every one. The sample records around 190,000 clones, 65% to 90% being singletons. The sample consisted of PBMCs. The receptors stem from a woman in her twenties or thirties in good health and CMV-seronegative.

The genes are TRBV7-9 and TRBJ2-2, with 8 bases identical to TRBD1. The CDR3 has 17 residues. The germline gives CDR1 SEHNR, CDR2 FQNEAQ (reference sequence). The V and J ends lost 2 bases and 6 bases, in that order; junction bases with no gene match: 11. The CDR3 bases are TGTGCCAGCAGCTTACCCCTTAGCAGGGGGCGGGCCGGGGAGCTGTTTTTT. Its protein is CASSLPLSRGRAGELFF. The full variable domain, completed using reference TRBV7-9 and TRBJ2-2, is DTGVSQNPRHKITKRGQNVTFRCDPISEHNRLYWYRQTLGQGPEFLTYFQNEAQLEKSRLLSDRFSAERPKGSFSTLEIQRTEQGDSAMYLCASSLPLSRGRAGELFFGEGSRLTVL.

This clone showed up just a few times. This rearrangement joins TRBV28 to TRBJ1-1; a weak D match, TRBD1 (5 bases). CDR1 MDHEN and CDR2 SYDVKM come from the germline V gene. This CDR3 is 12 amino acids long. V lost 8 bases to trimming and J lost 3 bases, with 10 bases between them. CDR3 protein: CASWGVYTEAFF. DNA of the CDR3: TGTGCCAGCTGGGGGGTGTACACTGAAGCTTTCTTT.

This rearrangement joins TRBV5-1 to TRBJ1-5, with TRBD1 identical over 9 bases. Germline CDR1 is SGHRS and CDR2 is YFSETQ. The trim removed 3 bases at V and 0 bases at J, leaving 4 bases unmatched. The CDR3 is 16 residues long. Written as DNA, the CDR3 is TGCGCCAGCAGCTCGGGACAGGGTTATAGCAATCAGCCCCAGCATTTT. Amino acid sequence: CASSSGQGYSNQPQHF.

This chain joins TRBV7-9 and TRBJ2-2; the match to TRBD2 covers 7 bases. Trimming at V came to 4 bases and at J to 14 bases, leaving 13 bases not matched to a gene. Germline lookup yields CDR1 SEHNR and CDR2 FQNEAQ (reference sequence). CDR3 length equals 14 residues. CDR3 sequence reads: CASSSPPPGLRLFF. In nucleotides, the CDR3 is TGTGCCAGCAGCTCCCCACCCCCGGGACTACGACTGTTTTTT. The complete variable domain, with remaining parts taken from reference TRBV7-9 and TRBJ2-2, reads DTGVSQNPRHKITKRGQNVTFRCDPISEHNRLYWYRQTLGQGPEFLTYFQNEAQLEKSRLLSDRFSAERPKGSFSTLEIQRTEQGDSAMYLCASSSPPPGLRLFFGEGSRLTVL.

CDR3 amino acids: CASSPSSGTYEQYF. In DNA, the CDR3 is TGTGCCAGTAGTCCTTCTAGCGGGACCTACGAGCAGTACTTC. V and J are TRBV19 and TRBJ2-7, with 9 bases identical to TRBD2. Germline V gene data show CDR1 as LNHDA and CDR2 as SQIVND (reference sequence). CDR3 length: 14 residues. After removal of 5 bases from V and 2 bases from J, the junction contained 4 bases not matched to a gene.

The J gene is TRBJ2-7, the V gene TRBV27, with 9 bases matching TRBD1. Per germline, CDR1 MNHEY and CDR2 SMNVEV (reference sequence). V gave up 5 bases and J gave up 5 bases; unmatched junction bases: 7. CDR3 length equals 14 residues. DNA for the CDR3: TGTGCCAGCAGTCCGGGGACAGGGATCGACGAGCAGTACTTC. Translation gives CASSPGTGIDEQYF.

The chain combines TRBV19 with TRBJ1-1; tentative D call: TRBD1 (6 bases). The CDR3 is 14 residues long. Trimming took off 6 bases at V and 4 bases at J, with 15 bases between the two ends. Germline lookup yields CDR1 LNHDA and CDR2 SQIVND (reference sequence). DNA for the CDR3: TGTGCCAGTAGCCCGACAGGCTGGTTCACTGAAGCTTTCTTT. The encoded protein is CASSPTGWFTEAFF.

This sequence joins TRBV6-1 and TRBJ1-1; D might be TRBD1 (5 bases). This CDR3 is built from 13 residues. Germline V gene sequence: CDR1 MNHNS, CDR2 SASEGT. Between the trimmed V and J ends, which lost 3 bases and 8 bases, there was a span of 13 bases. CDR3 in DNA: TGTGCCAGCAGTGATCAAGGGGTATCCGAAGCTTTCTTT. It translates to CASSDQGVSEAFF.

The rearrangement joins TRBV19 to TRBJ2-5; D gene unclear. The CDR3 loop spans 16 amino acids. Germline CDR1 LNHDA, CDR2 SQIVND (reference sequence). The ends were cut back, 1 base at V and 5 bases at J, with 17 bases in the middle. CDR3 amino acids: CASSIGGITTRETQYF. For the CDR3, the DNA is TGTGCCAGTAGTATAGGAGGAATTACAACAAGGGAGACCCAGTACTTC.

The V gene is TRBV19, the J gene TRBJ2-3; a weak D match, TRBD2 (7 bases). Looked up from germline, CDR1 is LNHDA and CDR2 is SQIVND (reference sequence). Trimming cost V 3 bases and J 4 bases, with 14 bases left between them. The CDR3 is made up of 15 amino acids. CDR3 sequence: CASSMSRGGADTQYF. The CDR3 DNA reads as TGTGCCAGTAGTATGTCGAGGGGGGGGGCAGATACGCAGTATTTT.

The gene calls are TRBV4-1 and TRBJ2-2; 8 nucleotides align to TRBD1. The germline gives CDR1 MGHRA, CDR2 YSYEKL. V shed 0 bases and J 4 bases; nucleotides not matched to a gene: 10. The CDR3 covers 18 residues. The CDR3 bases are TGCGCCAGCAGCCAAGATTGGACAGGGTTTTCGAGCACCGGGGAGCTGTTTTTT. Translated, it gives CASSQDWTGFSSTGELFF.

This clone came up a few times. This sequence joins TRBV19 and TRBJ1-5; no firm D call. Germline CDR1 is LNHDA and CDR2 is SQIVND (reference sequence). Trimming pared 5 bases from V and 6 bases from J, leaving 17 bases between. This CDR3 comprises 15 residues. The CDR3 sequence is CASSFSEGGLQPQHF. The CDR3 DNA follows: TGTGCCAGTAGTTTTAGTGAGGGAGGTCTTCAGCCCCAGCATTTT. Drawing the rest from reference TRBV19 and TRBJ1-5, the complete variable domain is DGGITQSPKYLFRKEGQNVTLSCEQNLNHDAMYWYRQDPGQGLRLIYYSQIVNDFQKGDIAEGYSVSREKKESFPLTVTSAQKNPTAFYLCASSFSEGGLQPQHFGDGTRLSIL.

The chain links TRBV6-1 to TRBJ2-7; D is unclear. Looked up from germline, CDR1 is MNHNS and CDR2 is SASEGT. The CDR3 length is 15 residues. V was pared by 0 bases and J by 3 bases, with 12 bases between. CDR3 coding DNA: TGTGCCAGCAGTGAAGCACCCCAGCCGGGCTACGAGCAGTACTTC. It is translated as CASSEAPQPGYEQYF.

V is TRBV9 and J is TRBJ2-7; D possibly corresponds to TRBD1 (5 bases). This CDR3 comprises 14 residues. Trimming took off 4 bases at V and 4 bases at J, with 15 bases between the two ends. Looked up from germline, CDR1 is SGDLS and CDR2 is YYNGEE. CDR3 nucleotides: TGTGCCAGCAGCCAGAGTGGACAATCGTACGAGCAGTACTTC. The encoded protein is CASSQSGQSYEQYF.